This T cell receptor (beta chain) was captured by sequencing in a study of T-cell memory formation after mild COVID-19. Across the study: TCR clusters were mostly confined to one donor each. Study-level points and caveats: Some SARS-CoV-2-responding clones were already detected in memory before infection.

As regards this clonotype: The antigen is unknown.

The germline V gene has CDR1 DFQATT and CDR2 SNEGSKA (reference sequence). The CDR3 length is 15 residues. With 3 bases clipped from V and 10 bases from J, the junction kept 16 bases outside the gene matches. TCR alpha and TCR beta cDNA libraries carrying sample barcodes and UMIs came from 5'RACE with constant-segment primers. Each CDR3 protein gets one entry after TCRdb re-called the 5' RACE reads with MiXCR. Here the sample spans about 400,000 distinct CDR3 sequences, 20% to 25% being singletons. Sequencing was carried out using PBMCs or a T cell subset sorted from them (not recorded which). The chain joins TRBV20-1 to TRBJ2-7, with 9 nucleotides matching TRBD1. The source of this sequence is an adult woman who had mild COVID-19 (a few samples of this study predate the infection). Cell type and time point are not known. The CDR3: CSASGGTGSLRYQYF. In DNA, the CDR3 is TGCAGTGCTAGTGGGGGGACAGGGAGTCTCCGGTATCAGTACTTC.